The 10 T cell receptor beta chains in this list originate from one sample, sequenced in a study of shared clonotypes between healthy human individuals. TCRdb's table, derived via immunoSEQ multiplex PCR, lists solely in-frame clones and lacks some. Among more than 400,000 clones listed, around four fifths were seen once. The sample consisted of PBMCs. These TCRs come from a woman aged 40-49 years in good health. Some clones in this sample may be carry-over from other donors' samples.

This clone was counted between two and nine times. The rearrangement links TRBV30 to TRBJ1-1; D remains ambiguous. This CDR3 is 13 amino acids long. Trimming shortened V by 1 base and J by 4 bases, and 10 bases separated the two germline ends. Germline V gives CDR1 GTSNPN, CDR2 SVGIG (reference sequence). The CDR3 DNA follows: TGTGCCTGGAGTGATGGGGTTCGCACTGAAGCTTTCTTT. Translating it yields CAWSDGVRTEAFF.

The J gene is TRBJ2-7, the V gene TRBV5-1; TRBD1 aligns across 12 bases. Germline-derived CDR1 and CDR2 are SGHRS and YFSETQ. There are 16 residues in the CDR3. The V and J ends lost 0 bases and 5 bases, in that order; junction bases with no gene match: 6. As DNA, the CDR3 is TGCGCCAGCAGCTTGGATGGGACAGGGGGCGCGAACGAGCAGTACTTC. Protein sequence: CASSLDGTGGANEQYF.

This chain links TRBV28 with TRBJ2-5; no firm D call. This CDR3 comprises 14 residues. Germline V gene data show CDR1 as MDHEN and CDR2 as SYDVKM. V lost 5 bases to trimming and J lost 5 bases, with 15 bases between them. The CDR3 DNA reads as TGTGCCAGCAGTCCTCCCCCTAGAAGGGAGACCCAGTACTTC. This codes for CASSPPPRRETQYF.

CDR3 protein: CASSAAGGPSYEQYF. In DNA, the CDR3 is TGTGCCAGCAGCGCCGCGGGAGGGCCGAGCTACGAGCAGTACTTC. This rearrangement joins TRBV9 to TRBJ2-7; 9 bases agree with TRBD2. Germline values: CDR1 SGDLS, CDR2 YYNGEE. J lost 3 bases, V lost 3 bases, and 7 bases had no gene match. The CDR3 covers 15 residues.

The rearrangement uses TRBV5-1 and TRBJ2-2, with D tentatively TRBD1 (5 bases). Germline assignment: CDR1 SGHRS and CDR2 YFSETQ. This CDR3 is 15 amino acids long. Deletions cut 1 base from V and 3 bases from J, with 10 bases between. Here the CDR3 reads CASSLRGRDTGELFF. DNA of the CDR3: TGCGCCAGCAGCTTGAGGGGCAGGGACACCGGGGAGCTGTTTTTT.

This clone appeared once. The chain couples TRBV2 to TRBJ2-2; the match to TRBD2 covers 13 bases. With 8 bases clipped from V and 5 bases from J, the junction kept 5 bases outside the gene matches. The CDR3 spans 15 residues. Germline V gene lookup returns CDR1 SNHLY and CDR2 FYNNEI. The CDR3 bases are TGTGCCAGCGGAGGACTAGCGGGAGCGACCGGGGAGCTGTTTTTT. It codes for CASGGLAGATGELFF.

On this clone: The germline gene is not matched at one end of the junction; a read error may be the cause. The chain links TRBV6-5 to TRBJ2-5; the D gene is possibly TRBD2 (5 bases). CDR1 is MNHEY, CDR2 SVGAGI, per germline. This CDR3 contains 15 residues. This CDR3 reads CASSQSTMPQATQYF. The CDR3 coding sequence is TGTGCCAGCAGCCAGTCGACTATGCCTCAAGCGACCCAGTACTTC.

This chain links TRBV5-5 with TRBJ2-1; D unresolved. CDR3 length: 11 amino acids. Germline V gene data show CDR1 as SGHKS and CDR2 as YYEKEE (reference sequence). The V end was cut by 1 base, the J end by 7 bases, with 3 bases between. CDR3: CASSLSNEQFF. CDR3 DNA: TGTGCCAGCAGCTTGTCGAATGAGCAGTTCTTC.

The chain joins TRBV6-1 to TRBJ2-1; no reliable D call. Deletions cut 3 bases from V and 6 bases from J, with 6 bases between. This CDR3 comprises 12 residues. The germline V gene encodes CDR1 MNHNS and CDR2 SASEGT. CDR3: CASSERSNEQFF. For the CDR3, the DNA is TGTGCCAGCAGTGAGCGCTCCAATGAGCAGTTCTTC.

As for this clone: Additional DNA sequences in this sample encode the identical CDR3. The J gene is TRBJ2-1, the V gene TRBV27, with 11 bases lining up with TRBD2. Germline CDR1 is MNHEY and CDR2 is SMNVEV (reference sequence). V shed 5 bases, J shed 4 bases, and the junction held 4 bases outside the gene matches. The CDR3 has 15 amino acids. CDR3 bases: TGTGCCAGCAGTCCCGGGACTAGCGGTTACAATGAGCAGTTCTTC. Amino acid sequence: CASSPGTSGYNEQFF.